This TCR beta chain was found in a study of vaccination effects on CD4 cells after COVID-19. The CDR3 contains 14 residues. Trimming removed 5 bases at V and 5 bases at J, with 13 bases between. Germline V lookup: CDR1 MNHEY, CDR2 SMNVEV (reference sequence). Notes on this clone: Its antigen is not known.

Within the ViraFEST assay, antigen-specific CD4+ T cells underwent expansion with viral peptide pools prior to sequencing. With approximately ten days of culture completed, CD4+ T cells were isolated. Documented for the person is a PCR-confirmed SARS-CoV-2 infection occurring between March and December 2020. Half the medium was swapped for IL-2 medium on days 3 and 7. General observations from the study: Late after vaccination, infection- and vaccine-induced clones showed marked clonal contraction. Relatively few convalescent patients took part in the study, which had no early post-infection timepoints.

This table comes from immunoSEQ multiplex PCR, and its TCRdb copy is limited to in-frame clones, with some not included. The sample consists of around 30,000 clones, about 77% of them appearing once. The receptor was derived from a human donor who had a prior SARS-CoV-2 infection. The chain joins TRBV27 to TRBJ2-1; possibly TRBD1 for D (6 bases). This material consisted of CD4+ T cells from PBMCs cultured with HCoV-NL63 spike peptides, taken before COVID-19 vaccination. CDR3 loop: CASSPPGTHNEQFF. The CDR3 region has the DNA TGTGCCAGCAGTCCTCCGGGGACACACAATGAGCAGTTCTTC.